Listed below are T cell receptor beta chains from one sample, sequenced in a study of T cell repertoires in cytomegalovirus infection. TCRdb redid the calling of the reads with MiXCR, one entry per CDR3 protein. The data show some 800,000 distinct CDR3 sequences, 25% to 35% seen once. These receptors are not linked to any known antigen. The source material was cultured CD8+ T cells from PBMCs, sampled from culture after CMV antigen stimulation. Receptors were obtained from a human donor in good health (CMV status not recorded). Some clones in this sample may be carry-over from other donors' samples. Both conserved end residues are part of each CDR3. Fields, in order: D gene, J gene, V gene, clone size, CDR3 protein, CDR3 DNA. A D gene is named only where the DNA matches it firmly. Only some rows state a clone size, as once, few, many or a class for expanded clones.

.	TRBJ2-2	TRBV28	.	CASSFSRVSSGELFF	TGTGCCAGCAGTTTCAGCAGGGTTTCATCCGGGGAGCTGTTTTTT
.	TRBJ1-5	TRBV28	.	CASSSQGQGGNQPQHF	TGTGCCAGCAGTTCCCAGGGGCAGGGCGGCAATCAGCCCCAGCATTTT
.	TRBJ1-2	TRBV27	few	CASSLTALANYGYTF	TGTGCCAGCAGTTTAACAGCTTTAGCTAACTATGGCTACACCTTC
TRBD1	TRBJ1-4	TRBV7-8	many	CASSIRDRGGNEKLFF	TGTGCCAGCAGCATAAGAGACAGGGGTGGAAATGAAAAACTGTTTTTT
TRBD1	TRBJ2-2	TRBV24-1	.	CATSDTGTGVTGELFF	TGTGCCACCAGTGATACCGGGACAGGGGTCACCGGGGAGCTGTTTTTT
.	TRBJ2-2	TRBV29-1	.	CSAVGGGGGNTGELFF	TGCAGCGCCGTCGGAGGGGGGGGGGGCAACACCGGGGAGCTGTTTTTT
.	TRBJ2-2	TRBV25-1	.	CASSVDSANTGELFF	TGTGCCAGCAGTGTTGACAGCGCGAACACCGGGGAGCTGTTTTTT
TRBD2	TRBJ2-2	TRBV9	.	CASSVGVGGAGELFF	TGTGCCAGCAGCGTAGGAGTGGGGGGGGCCGGGGAGCTGTTTTTT
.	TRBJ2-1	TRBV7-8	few	CASSLAPTYNEQFF	TGTGCCAGCAGCTTAGCACCCACATACAATGAGCAGTTCTTC
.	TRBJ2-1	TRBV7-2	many	CASSLLSGTGYNEQFF	TGTGCCAGCAGCTTATTATCGGGGACGGGTTACAATGAGCAGTTCTTC
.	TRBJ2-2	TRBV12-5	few	CASGLASGELFF	TGTGCTAGTGGTTTGGCCTCCGGGGAGCTGTTTTTT
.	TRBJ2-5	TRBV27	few	CASSFGARGEAQYF	TGTGCCAGCAGTTTTGGAGCCCGCGGGGAGGCCCAGTACTTC
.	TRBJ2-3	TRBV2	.	CATLFEVTSSRYTDYTQYF	TGTGCCACCCTATTCGAGGTGACTAGTTCGCGCTATACGGACTATACGCAGTATTTT
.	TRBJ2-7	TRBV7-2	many	CASSLFGGNYEQYF	TGTGCCAGCAGCCTATTCGGGGGCAACTACGAGCAGTACTTC
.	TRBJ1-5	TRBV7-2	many	CASSLVGSSNQPQHF	TGTGCCAGCAGCTTAGTTGGCAGTTCCAATCAGCCCCAGCATTTT
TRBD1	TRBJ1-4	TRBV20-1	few	CSAAGTGGAWGEKLFF	TGCAGTGCTGCCGGGACAGGGGGCGCCTGGGGTGAAAAACTGTTTTTT
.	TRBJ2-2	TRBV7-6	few	CASSLGYRGGGGELFF	TGTGCTAGCAGCTTAGGCTACAGGGGAGGAGGCGGGGAGCTGTTTTTT